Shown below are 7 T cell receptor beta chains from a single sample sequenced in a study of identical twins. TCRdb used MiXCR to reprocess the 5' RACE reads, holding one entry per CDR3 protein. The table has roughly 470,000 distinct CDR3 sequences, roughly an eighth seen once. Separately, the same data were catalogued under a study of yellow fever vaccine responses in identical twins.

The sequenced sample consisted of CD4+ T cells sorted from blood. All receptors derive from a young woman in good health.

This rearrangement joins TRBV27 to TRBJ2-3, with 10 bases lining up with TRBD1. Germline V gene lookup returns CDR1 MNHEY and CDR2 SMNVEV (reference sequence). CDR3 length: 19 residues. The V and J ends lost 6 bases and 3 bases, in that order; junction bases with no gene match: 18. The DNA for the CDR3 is TGTGCCAGCAGCCCCTATCTTTTGCCGGGACAGGGGTTAACAGATACGCAGTATTTT. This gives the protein CASSPYLLPGQGLTDTQYF.

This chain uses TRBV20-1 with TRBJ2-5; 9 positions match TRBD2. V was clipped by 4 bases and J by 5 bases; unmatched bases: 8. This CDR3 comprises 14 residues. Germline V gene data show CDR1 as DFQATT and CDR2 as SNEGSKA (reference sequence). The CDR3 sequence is CSATSGTSFETQYF. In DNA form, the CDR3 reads TGCAGTGCTACATCCGGGACTAGCTTCGAGACCCAGTACTTC.

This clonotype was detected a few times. Written as DNA, the CDR3 is TGCAGTGCTAGAGCTGAGCGGGCTACGCAGTATTTT. As protein: CSARAERATQYF. The chain is built from TRBV20-1 and TRBJ2-3; maybe TRBD2 (6 bases). Germline assignment: CDR1 DFQATT and CDR2 SNEGSKA (reference sequence). V was trimmed by 1 base and J by 8 bases, leaving 10 bases between them. The CDR3 loop spans 12 amino acids.

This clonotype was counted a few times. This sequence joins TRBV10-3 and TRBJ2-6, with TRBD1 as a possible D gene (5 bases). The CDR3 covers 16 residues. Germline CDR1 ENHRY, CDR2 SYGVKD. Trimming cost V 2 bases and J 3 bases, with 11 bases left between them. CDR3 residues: CAISEPRTIGANVLTF. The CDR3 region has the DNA TGTGCCATCAGTGAGCCGAGGACAATTGGGGCCAACGTCCTGACTTTC.

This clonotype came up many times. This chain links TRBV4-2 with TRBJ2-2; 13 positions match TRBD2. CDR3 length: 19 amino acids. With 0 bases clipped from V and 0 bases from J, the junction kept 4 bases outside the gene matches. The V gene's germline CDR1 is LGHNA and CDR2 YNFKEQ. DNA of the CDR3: TGTGCCAGCAGCCAAGATTTACTAGCGGGGGGGTCGAACACCGGGGAGCTGTTTTTT. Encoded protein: CASSQDLLAGGSNTGELFF.

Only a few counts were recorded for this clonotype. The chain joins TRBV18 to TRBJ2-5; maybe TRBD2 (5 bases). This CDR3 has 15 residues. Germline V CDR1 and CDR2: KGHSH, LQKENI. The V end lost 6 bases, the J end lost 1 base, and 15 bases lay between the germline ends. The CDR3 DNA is TGTGCCAGCTCCGGGGAGAGAAACTTCCAAGAGACCCAGTACTTC. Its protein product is CASSGERNFQETQYF.

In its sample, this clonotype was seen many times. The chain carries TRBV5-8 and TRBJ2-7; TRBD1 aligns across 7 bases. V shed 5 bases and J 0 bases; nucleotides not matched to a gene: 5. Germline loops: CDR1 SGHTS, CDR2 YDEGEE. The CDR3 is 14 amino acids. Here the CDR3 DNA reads TGTGCCAGCAGGCGACAGGGTGACTCCTACGAGCAGTACTTC. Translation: CASRRQGDSYEQYF.